Reported below is one T cell receptor beta chain. Authors' methods: Amplification from reference gene primers served as the basis for estimated nucleated cell counts. The protocol was immunoSEQ multiplex PCR, while the TCRdb copy is restricted to in-frame clones and leaves out a portion. That table is the source of V, J and clone size, and D and trimming were worked out from the DNA. Here the sample spans roughly 150,000 clones, approximately 90% being singletons. The data stem from a study of blood T cell repertoires in COVID-19. Study at large: COVID-19 samples collected from the United States, Italy and Spain covered acute and convalescent phases.

Seattle enrolled patients during active infection and tracked them longitudinally. Input material: peripheral blood. The receptor comes from a man aged 18 to 29 with COVID-19, enrolled during active disease.

In nucleotides, the CDR3 is TGCGCCAGCAGCCTGGGACAGGGTATAGACACCGGGGAGCTGTTTTTT. Translated, it gives CASSLGQGIDTGELFF. The chain joins TRBV5-1 to TRBJ2-2; 9 nucleotides line up with TRBD1. The CDR3 totals 16 residues. Losses at the gene ends were 4 bases for V and 3 bases for J; bases not matched to a gene: 7. The germline gives CDR1 SGHRS, CDR2 YFSETQ.